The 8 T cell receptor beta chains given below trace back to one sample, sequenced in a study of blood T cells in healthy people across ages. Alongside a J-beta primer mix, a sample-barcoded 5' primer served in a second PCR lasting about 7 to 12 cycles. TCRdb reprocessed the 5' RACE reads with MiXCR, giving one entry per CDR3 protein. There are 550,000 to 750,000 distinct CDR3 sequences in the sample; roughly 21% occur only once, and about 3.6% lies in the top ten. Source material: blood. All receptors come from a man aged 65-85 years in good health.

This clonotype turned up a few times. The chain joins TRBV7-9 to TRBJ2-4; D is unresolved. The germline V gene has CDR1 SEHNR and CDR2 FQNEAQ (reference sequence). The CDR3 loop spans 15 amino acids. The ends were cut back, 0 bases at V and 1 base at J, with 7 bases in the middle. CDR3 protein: CASSLANGAKNIQYF. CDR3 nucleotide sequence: TGTGCCAGCAGCTTAGCGAATGGGGCCAAAAACATTCAGTACTTC.

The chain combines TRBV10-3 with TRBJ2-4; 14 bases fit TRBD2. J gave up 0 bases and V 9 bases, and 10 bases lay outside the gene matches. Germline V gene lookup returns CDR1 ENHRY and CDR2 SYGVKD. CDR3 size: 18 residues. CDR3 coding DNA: TGTGCCATGGGCCTGGGACTAGCGGGAGTGCGAGCCAAAAACATTCAGTACTTC. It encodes CAMGLGLAGVRAKNIQYF.

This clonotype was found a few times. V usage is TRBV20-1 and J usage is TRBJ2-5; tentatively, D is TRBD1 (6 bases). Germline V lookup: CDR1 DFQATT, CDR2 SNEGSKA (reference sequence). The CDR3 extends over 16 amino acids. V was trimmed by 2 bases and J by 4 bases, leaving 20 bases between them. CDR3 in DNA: TGCAGTGCTAGATGGATAAGGCAGGGGTTGGCAGAGACCCAGTACTTC. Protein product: CSARWIRQGLAETQYF.

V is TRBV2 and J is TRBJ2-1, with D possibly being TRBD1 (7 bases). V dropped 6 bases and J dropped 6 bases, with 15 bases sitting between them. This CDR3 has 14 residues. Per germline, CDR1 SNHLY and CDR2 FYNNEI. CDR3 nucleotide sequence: TGTGCCAGCAGGGCAGGGGGGTCGTCCAATGAGCAGTTCTTC. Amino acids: CASRAGGSSNEQFF.

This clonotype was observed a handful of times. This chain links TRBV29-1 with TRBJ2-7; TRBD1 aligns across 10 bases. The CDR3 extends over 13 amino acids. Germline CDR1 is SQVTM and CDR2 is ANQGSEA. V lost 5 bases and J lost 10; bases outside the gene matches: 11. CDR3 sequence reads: CSVNKGTGARQYF. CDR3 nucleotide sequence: TGCAGCGTTAATAAGGGGACAGGGGCTCGACAGTACTTC.

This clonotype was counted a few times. The CDR3 protein is CATSRVERDDNEQYF. In DNA form, the CDR3 reads TGTGCCACCAGCAGAGTCGAGCGGGACGACAATGAGCAGTACTTC. This chain joins TRBV15 and TRBJ2-7; 7 nucleotides line up with TRBD2. The germline V gene has CDR1 LNHNV and CDR2 YYDKDF (reference sequence). This CDR3 contains 15 residues. The ends lost 1 base at V and 7 bases at J; junction bases unmatched: 10. The full variable domain, rest sourced from reference TRBV15 and TRBJ2-7, is DAMVIQNPRYQVTQFGKPVTLSCSQTLNHNVMYWYQQKSSQAPKLLFHYYDKDFNNEADTPDNFQSRRPNTSFCFLDIRSPGLGDTAMYLCATSRVERDDNEQYFGPGTRLTVT.

DNA of the CDR3: TGTGCCACCAGTGATACAGGGGTTAACTATGGCTACACCTTC. Amino acids: CATSDTGVNYGYTF. The chain has TRBV24-1 and TRBJ1-2; TRBD1 matches at 7 bases. Germline V gives CDR1 KGHDR, CDR2 SFDVKD. V lost 3 bases, J lost 1 base, and 1 base stayed unmatched. This CDR3 contains 14 residues.

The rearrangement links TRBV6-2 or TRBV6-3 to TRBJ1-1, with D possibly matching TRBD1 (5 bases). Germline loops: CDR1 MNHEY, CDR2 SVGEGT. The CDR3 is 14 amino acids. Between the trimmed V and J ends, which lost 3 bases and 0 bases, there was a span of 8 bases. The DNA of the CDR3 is TGTGCCAGCAGTTATACGACAGTGAACACTGAAGCTTTCTTT. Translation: CASSYTTVNTEAFF.